This entry is about one T cell receptor (beta chain). Germline is not matched at one junction end, which may reflect a read error. These data originate in a study of T-cell reconstitution after alpha-beta-depleted transplantation in children. There are 17 residues in the CDR3. Germline values: CDR1 LGHDT, CDR2 YNNKEL (reference sequence). Unique molecular identifiers were incorporated into the prepared TCRbeta library. TCRdb reprocessed the PCR reads via MiXCR and lists one record per CDR3 protein. The sample consists of around 400,000 distinct CDR3 sequences, around 9.9% of them appearing once. The sequence was obtained from a human donor who donated a stem cell graft to a child with acute myeloid leukemia. The chain is built from TRBV3-1 and TRBJ2-2; 8 bases align to TRBD2. The sample here was PBMCs from the stem cell graft donor, taken from the stem cell graft. CDR3 region: CASTQAARLARTGELFF. CDR3 DNA sequence: TGTGCCAGCACCCAAGCGGCGAGACTAGCGAGGACCGGGGAGCTGTTTTTT.